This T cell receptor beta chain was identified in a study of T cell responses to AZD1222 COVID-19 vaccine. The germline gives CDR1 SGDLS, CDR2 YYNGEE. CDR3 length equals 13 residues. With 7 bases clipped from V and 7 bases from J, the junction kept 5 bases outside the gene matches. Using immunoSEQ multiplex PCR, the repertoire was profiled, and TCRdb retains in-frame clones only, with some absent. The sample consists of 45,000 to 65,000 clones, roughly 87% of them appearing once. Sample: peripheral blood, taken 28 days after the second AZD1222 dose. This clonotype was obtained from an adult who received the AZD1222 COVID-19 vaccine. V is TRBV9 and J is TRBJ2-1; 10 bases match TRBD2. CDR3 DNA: TGTGCCAGCGGGCTAGCGGGAGTTAATGAGCAGTTCTTC. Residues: CASGLAGVNEQFF.